This passage covers 31 T cell receptor beta chains from one sample sequenced in a study of CD8+ T cells in alopecia areata. Following extraction, RNA underwent reverse transcription to cDNA, which served as the sequencing template. Profiling relied on immunoSEQ multiplex PCR, and the TCRdb table lists in-frame clones only, not all of them. The sample shows about 190,000 clones, 60% of them seen only once. Specified treatment: oral pan-JAK inhibitor, 5-10 mg twice daily. The sequencing used CD4+ T cells sorted from blood, collected at week 4, from a patient treated with tofacitinib. Every receptor here comes from a human donor with alopecia areata.

This chain connects TRBV29-1 to TRBJ2-2; 7 bases are shared with TRBD1. Trimming removed 7 bases from V and 4 bases from J; junction bases left unmatched: 9. Germline CDR1 and CDR2: SQVTM and ANQGSEA. This CDR3 spans 14 amino acids. The CDR3, as DNA: TGCAGCGCTCGTGTCAGGGGGAGCACCGGGGAGCTGTTTTTT. The encoded protein is CSARVRGSTGELFF.

The chain combines TRBV30 with TRBJ1-1; D is ambiguous. Trimming stripped 2 bases from V and 3 bases from J, with 10 bases between. CDR1 and CDR2 (germline): GTSNPN, SVGIG (reference sequence). The CDR3 consists of 13 residues. This CDR3 reads CAWSLGRDTEAFF. The CDR3 DNA is TGTGCCTGGAGTCTGGGGAGGGACACTGAAGCTTTCTTT. The variable domain in full, with the rest retrieved from reference TRBV30 and TRBJ1-1, is SQTIHQWPATLVQPVGSPLSLECTVEGTSNPNLYWYRQAAGRGLQLLFYSVGIGQISSEVPQNLSASRPQDRQFILSSKKLLLSDSGFYLCAWSLGRDTEAFFGQGTRLTVV.

The chain carries TRBV29-1 and TRBJ2-7, with 11 nucleotides matching TRBD2. Germline V CDR1 and CDR2: SQVTM, ANQGSEA. The CDR3 consists of 14 residues. The J segment lost 5 bases and the V segment lost 6 bases, leaving 9 bases of the junction unmatched. The CDR3: CSVILAGDIHEQYF. For the CDR3, the DNA is TGCAGCGTGATACTAGCGGGAGACATCCACGAGCAGTACTTC.

The chain links TRBV30 to TRBJ2-1; 11 bases are a match to TRBD2. CDR3 length: 15 residues. V lost 3 bases and J lost 6; bases outside the gene matches: 7. CDR1 and CDR2 (germline): GTSNPN, SVGIG (reference sequence). In nucleotides, the CDR3 is TGTGCCTGGAGAGCCCTAGCGGGAGGAGGCAATGAGCAGTTCTTC. Protein product: CAWRALAGGGNEQFF.

This chain connects TRBV27 to TRBJ1-2, with 8 positions matching TRBD1. Trimming took 6 bases from V and 8 from J; bases not matched to a gene: 20. This CDR3 region has 17 residues. Germline lookup yields CDR1 MNHEY and CDR2 SMNVEV (reference sequence). Here the CDR3 reads CASSKSPLWTGQTGYTF. DNA for the CDR3: TGTGCCAGCAGCAAATCTCCCCTATGGACAGGGCAAACGGGCTACACCTTC.

The chain carries TRBV2 and TRBJ1-2; no firm D call. CDR1 is SNHLY, CDR2 FYNNEI, per germline. V was pared by 4 bases and J by 4 bases, with 10 bases between. There are 13 residues in the CDR3. The CDR3 bases are TGTGCCAGCAGTGCAGAGGTCGGCTATGGCTACACCTTC. It encodes CASSAEVGYGYTF.

Notes on this clone: The same CDR3 can be traced to other DNA sequences in this sample. The chain joins TRBV7-9 to TRBJ2-6; D is possibly TRBD1 (6 bases). The CDR3 totals 15 residues. V was clipped by 4 bases and J by 4 bases, with 11 bases between them. CDR1 and CDR2 from the germline V gene are SEHNR and FQNEAQ (reference sequence). Here the CDR3 reads CASSSTGSGANVLTF. The CDR3, as DNA: TGTGCCAGCAGCTCTACAGGGTCCGGGGCCAACGTCCTGACTTTC.

This clone appeared once. This chain uses TRBV25-1 with TRBJ1-2; D gene ambiguous. V dropped 2 bases and J dropped 3 bases, with 7 bases sitting between them. The CDR3 loop spans 13 amino acids. From germline, CDR1 is MGHDK and CDR2 SYGVNS. CDR3 coding DNA: TGTGCCAGCAGTGAAGTGGCAGACTATGGCTACACCTTC. It translates to CASSEVADYGYTF.

The chain is built from TRBV7-9 and TRBJ1-2; no clear D gene. The ends were cut back, 5 bases at V and 5 bases at J, with 9 bases in the middle. Germline V CDR1 and CDR2: SEHNR, FQNEAQ (reference sequence). The CDR3 spans 12 residues. CDR3 loop: CASSPGQYGYTF. CDR3 nucleotide sequence: TGTGCCAGCAGCCCGGGCCAGTATGGCTACACCTTC.

At least ten counts were recorded for this clone. J is TRBJ1-5 and V is TRBV28, with a weak D call TRBD1 (5 bases). Germline V gives CDR1 MDHEN, CDR2 SYDVKM. V gave up 3 bases and J gave up 7 bases, with 13 bases separating them. The CDR3 has 14 amino acids. The CDR3: CASSFRRGRQPQHF. CDR3 bases: TGTGCCAGCAGTTTCAGAAGGGGCCGACAGCCCCAGCATTTT.

This chain links TRBV28 with TRBJ1-5; TRBD1 is a possible D gene (5 bases). Germline V gene sequence: CDR1 MDHEN, CDR2 SYDVKM. This CDR3 has 14 amino acids. Trimming stripped 7 bases from V and 2 bases from J, with 12 bases between. The CDR3 sequence: CASNGGVGNQPQHF. The CDR3 region has the DNA TGTGCCAGCAATGGGGGTGTCGGCAATCAGCCCCAGCATTTT.

CDR3 amino acids: CATSYPGVETQYF. The CDR3 DNA is TGTGCCACCAGCTATCCGGGAGTGGAGACCCAGTACTTC. The J gene is TRBJ2-5, the V gene TRBV15, with a weak D call TRBD2 (6 bases). CDR3 length: 13 amino acids. CDR1 and CDR2 (germline): LNHNV, YYDKDF (reference sequence). The V and J ends lost 5 bases and 5 bases respectively, with 12 bases between them.

The chain is built from TRBV15 and TRBJ1-4; D gene uncertain. The germline V and J ends were trimmed by 3 bases and 8 bases, with 13 bases remaining between them. Per the germline V gene, CDR1 is LNHNV and CDR2 is YYDKDF (reference sequence). This CDR3 spans 14 amino acids. The CDR3 nucleotides read TGTGCCACCAGCAGGGAGGAGTTAGGGGAAAAACTGTTTTTT. Translation gives CATSREELGEKLFF.

The chain joins TRBV30 to TRBJ2-3; D unclear. The CDR3 contains 17 residues. CDR1 is GTSNPN and CDR2 is SVGIG in the germline V gene (reference sequence). V lost 2 bases and J 2 bases, leaving 20 bases between the germline ends. CDR3 DNA sequence: TGTGCCTGGAGTAAGAACCCCTCCCGGTCCTACACAGATACGCAGTATTTT. As protein: CAWSKNPSRSYTDTQYF. The full variable domain, its missing parts supplied by reference TRBV30 and TRBJ2-3, is SQTIHQWPATLVQPVGSPLSLECTVEGTSNPNLYWYRQAAGRGLQLLFYSVGIGQISSEVPQNLSASRPQDRQFILSSKKLLLSDSGFYLCAWSKNPSRSYTDTQYFGPGTRLTVL.

V gene TRBV23-1 combines with J gene TRBJ2-1, with TRBD2 as a possible D gene (6 bases). TRBV23-1 is placed among ORFs of uncertain function. This CDR3 is 16 amino acids long. V was shortened by 6 bases and J by 2 bases, with 17 bases between the two germline ends. The CDR3 DNA follows: TGCGCCAGCAGCCAAAGGGCCGGGAGCCCCTACAATGAGCAGTTCTTC. It translates to CASSQRAGSPYNEQFF.

This clone was counted between two and nine times. The chain uses TRBV27 and TRBJ2-1; D not resolved. Deletions cut 3 bases from V and 4 bases from J, with 7 bases between. Germline loops: CDR1 MNHEY, CDR2 SMNVEV (reference sequence). This CDR3 region has 13 residues. CDR3 protein: CASSLSNYNEQFF. For the CDR3, the DNA is TGTGCCAGCAGTTTGTCGAATTACAATGAGCAGTTCTTC.

This clone occurred once. The sample holds other DNA sequences that translate to the same CDR3. This chain joins TRBV2 and TRBJ2-7, with unresolved D. The V and J ends lost 6 bases and 3 bases respectively, with 9 bases between them. The germline V gene encodes CDR1 SNHLY and CDR2 FYNNEI. The CDR3 spans 12 residues. The CDR3 DNA reads TGTGCCAGCAGGGGAAGCAGCTACGAGCAGTACTTC. This gives the protein CASRGSSYEQYF.

This clone appeared a few times. The chain couples TRBV5-6 to TRBJ1-2; D not resolved. This CDR3 is built from 13 residues. Between the trimmed V and J ends, which lost 1 base and 6 bases, there was a span of 10 bases. CDR1 SGHDT and CDR2 YYEEEE come from the germline V gene. The CDR3 DNA reads as TGTGCCAGCAGCTTGAGACATTTCGATGGCTACACCTTC. As protein: CASSLRHFDGYTF.

This chain connects TRBV2 to TRBJ2-3, with TRBD2 matching 8 bases. The junction had 11 bases not matched to a gene; V was cut back by 6 bases and J by 6 bases. CDR1 and CDR2 (germline): SNHLY, FYNNEI. This CDR3 comprises 15 residues. DNA of the CDR3: TGTGCCAGCAGCCCAGGAAGCGGGAGATTTGATACGCAGTATTTT. This gives the protein CASSPGSGRFDTQYF.

The table lists this clone with a count of one. The gene calls are TRBV7-2 and TRBJ1-4, with TRBD1 matching 10 bases. The V gene's germline CDR1 is SGHTA and CDR2 FQGNSA. After removal of 5 bases from V and 7 bases from J, the junction contained 4 bases not matched to a gene. CDR3 length: 14 residues. The CDR3 region has the DNA TGTGCCAGCAGCCAGACAGGGGGCACTGAAAAACTGTTTTTT. Protein product: CASSQTGGTEKLFF.

The CDR3 loop is CASSLGDRGDEQYF. The CDR3 DNA is TGTGCCAGCAGTTTAGGGGACAGGGGCGACGAGCAGTACTTC. The rearrangement joins TRBV28 to TRBJ2-7; 10 bases agree with TRBD1. The CDR3 has 14 amino acids. Germline CDR1 is MDHEN and CDR2 is SYDVKM. V shed 2 bases, J shed 5 bases, and the junction held 3 bases outside the gene matches.

CDR3 amino acids: CASSPHGQETQYF. The CDR3, as DNA: TGTGCCAGCAGCCCGCACGGACAAGAGACCCAGTACTTC. V usage is TRBV2 and J usage is TRBJ2-5, with D unclear. V shed 6 bases and J shed 2 bases, with 10 bases lying between them. Germline V gene lookup returns CDR1 SNHLY and CDR2 FYNNEI. The CDR3 is 13 residues long.

The CDR3 reads CASSPITRAAEETQYF. In nucleotides, the CDR3 is TGTGCCAGCAGTCCTATAACGAGGGCGGCTGAAGAGACCCAGTACTTC. This chain uses TRBV25-1 with TRBJ2-5; D possibly corresponds to TRBD2 (5 bases). V lost 5 bases, J lost 3 bases, and 19 bases lay in between. The CDR3 sequence is 16 residues long. The germline gives CDR1 MGHDK, CDR2 SYGVNS.

In nucleotides, the CDR3 is TGTGCCTGGAGTGTATCTAGCGGGGGCGGGTACGAGCAGTACTTC. Translated, it gives CAWSVSSGGGYEQYF. The chain combines TRBV30 with TRBJ2-7, with 10 bases that match TRBD2. V shed 0 bases, J shed 4 bases, and the junction held 6 bases outside the gene matches. This CDR3 is 15 amino acids long. CDR1 and CDR2 from the germline V gene are GTSNPN and SVGIG (reference sequence).

This clone appeared a few times. The rearrangement links TRBV7-2 to TRBJ2-7; D gene uncertain. The CDR3 covers 11 residues. Germline CDR1 SGHTA, CDR2 FQGNSA. Trimming removed 5 bases at V and 3 bases at J, with 5 bases between. CDR3 loop: CASSRNYEQYF. The CDR3 DNA follows: TGTGCCAGCAGCCGTAACTACGAGCAGTACTTC.

This clone was counted between two and nine times. This rearrangement joins TRBV7-2 to TRBJ2-7; 9 bases line up with TRBD1. V trimming: 5 bases; J trimming: 4 bases; junction bases outside the gene matches: 6. This CDR3 is built from 14 residues. CDR1 SGHTA and CDR2 FQGNSA come from the germline V gene. For the CDR3, the DNA is TGTGCCAGCAGCCGGGACAGGGTTAATTACGAGCAGTACTTC. The encoded protein is CASSRDRVNYEQYF.

This clone has more than one count but fewer than ten. The chain combines TRBV29-1 with TRBJ2-7; 8 nucleotides agree with TRBD1. Germline CDR1 SQVTM, CDR2 ANQGSEA. The CDR3 runs 13 residues. J was trimmed by 5 bases and V by 8 bases; bases with no gene match: 11. The CDR3: CSTGLDRGNEQYF. The CDR3 DNA reads as TGCAGCACCGGACTCGACAGGGGCAACGAGCAGTACTTC.

This clone was picked up a small number of times. The chain couples TRBV5-1 to TRBJ2-1, with D unresolved. The ends were cut back, 3 bases at V and 7 bases at J, with 14 bases in the middle. Germline lookup yields CDR1 SGHRS and CDR2 YFSETQ. This CDR3 spans 14 amino acids. This chain's CDR3 is CASSSLDDMNEQFF. The CDR3 region has the DNA TGCGCCAGCAGCTCGCTTGACGACATGAATGAGCAGTTCTTC.

The V call is TRBV30, the J call TRBJ1-2; D perhaps matches TRBD1 (6 bases). Trimming took 4 bases from V and 6 from J, leaving 12 bases between them. This CDR3 spans 12 amino acids. Germline loops: CDR1 GTSNPN, CDR2 SVGIG (reference sequence). In nucleotides, the CDR3 is TGTGCCTGGAATCGCCAGGGGCATGGCTACACCTTC. Amino acids: CAWNRQGHGYTF.

This clone appeared a single time. CDR3 in DNA: TGTGCCAGTAGGGGACAGGGTTTCTACGAGCAGTACTTC. Translated: CASRGQGFYEQYF. This rearrangement joins TRBV19 to TRBJ2-7, with 9 bases aligning to TRBD1. Looked up from germline, CDR1 is LNHDA and CDR2 is SQIVND (reference sequence). The junction had 3 bases not matched to a gene; V was cut back by 6 bases and J by 3 bases. CDR3 length equals 13 residues.

The J gene is TRBJ1-1, the V gene TRBV30; D is uncertain. Trimming shortened V by 8 bases and J by 5 bases, and 18 bases separated the two germline ends. The CDR3 runs to 13 residues. Germline lookup yields CDR1 GTSNPN and CDR2 SVGIG (reference sequence). The CDR3 spells CAAQVSRSTEAFF. In DNA form, the CDR3 reads TGTGCCGCCCAGGTATCGCGTAGTACTGAAGCTTTCTTT.